These 25 T cell receptor beta chains originate from one sample sequenced in a study of T cell changes during pregnancy in multiple sclerosis. Clones were read by immunoSEQ multiplex PCR, and TCRdb kept only the in-frame ones, dropping some. The sample lists around 37,000 clones; approximately 90% were seen once. This sample comprised CD8+ T cells from peripheral blood mononuclear cells, obtained in the third trimester of pregnancy. These receptors all come from a female donor with multiple sclerosis, enrolled in a pregnancy study.

The CDR3 sequence: CASSFPQTDYEQYF. CDR3 bases: TGTGCCAGCAGTTTTCCCCAGACAGATTACGAGCAGTACTTC. The rearrangement uses TRBV28 and TRBJ2-7; the D gene is possibly TRBD1 (5 bases). V gave up 3 bases and J gave up 4 bases, with 13 bases separating them. CDR1 is MDHEN and CDR2 is SYDVKM in the germline V gene. This CDR3 region has 14 residues.

This clone was observed a single time. The rearrangement joins TRBV2 to TRBJ2-7, with D uncertain. Germline V gene data show CDR1 as SNHLY and CDR2 as FYNNEI. This CDR3 region has 14 residues. Between the trimmed V and J ends, which lost 3 bases and 4 bases, there was a span of 13 bases. CDR3 sequence: CASSEWSRVYEQYF. The CDR3, as DNA: TGTGCCAGCAGTGAGTGGAGTCGGGTATACGAGCAGTACTTC.

CDR3 region: CASSQVPWGGNEQFF. The CDR3 coding sequence is TGCGCCAGCAGCCAAGTCCCTTGGGGGGGCAATGAGCAGTTCTTC. The chain couples TRBV4-3 to TRBJ2-1; 7 bases are shared with TRBD2. The germline CDR1 and CDR2 sequences are LGHNA and YSLEER. This CDR3 comprises 15 residues. With 1 base clipped from V and 6 bases from J, the junction kept 6 bases outside the gene matches.

This sequence joins TRBV10-2 and TRBJ2-3, with 12 nucleotides matching TRBD2. The length of the CDR3 is 14 residues. Trimming removed 6 bases from V and 4 bases from J; junction bases left unmatched: 2. CDR1 is WSHSY and CDR2 is SAAADI in the germline V gene. CDR3 DNA: TGCGCCAGCAGGCTAGCGGGGGGGTCAGATACGCAGTATTTT. Residues: CASRLAGGSDTQYF.

The chain joins TRBV5-1 to TRBJ2-3; D possibly corresponds to TRBD1 (6 bases). Germline CDR1 reads SGHRS; CDR2 reads YFSETQ. Trimming removed 0 bases at V and 1 base at J, with 6 bases between. The CDR3 sequence is 14 residues long. CDR3 region: CASSLDRGTDTQYF. CDR3 nucleotides: TGCGCCAGCAGCTTGGACAGGGGCACAGATACGCAGTATTTT.

This sequence joins TRBV28 and TRBJ1-2; TRBD1 is a possible D gene (5 bases). The CDR3 has 14 amino acids. Germline V gene lookup returns CDR1 MDHEN and CDR2 SYDVKM. Trimming shortened V by 7 bases and J by 4 bases, and 16 bases separated the two germline ends. The CDR3 region has the DNA TGTGCCAGCAAGGGAACGGGGGGAAGCTATGGCTACACCTTC. The encoded protein is CASKGTGGSYGYTF.

This clone was seen more than once but under ten times. This sequence joins TRBV5-1 and TRBJ2-7; D ambiguous. The length of the CDR3 is 14 residues. V shed 4 bases and J shed 3 bases, with 14 bases lying between them. CDR1 is SGHRS, CDR2 YFSETQ, per germline. CDR3 amino acids: CASSPLDSGYEQYF. The CDR3 DNA sequence: TGCGCCAGCAGCCCCCTAGACTCTGGCTACGAGCAGTACTTC.

The chain carries TRBV27 and TRBJ2-7; possible D gene TRBD1, 6 bases. CDR1 and CDR2 from the germline V gene are MNHEY and SMNVEV (reference sequence). V lost 0 bases, J lost 5 bases, and 11 bases lay in between. The CDR3 runs to 14 residues. CDR3 DNA sequence: TGTGCCAGCAGTTTATCGGACAGTGGTAACGAGCAGTACTTC. This gives the protein CASSLSDSGNEQYF.

The V call is TRBV27, the J call TRBJ1-2; TRBD1 might be the D (5 bases). This CDR3 spans 13 amino acids. Trimming left V 3 bases short and J 7 bases short, with 12 bases between. In germline, CDR1 is MNHEY, CDR2 SMNVEV (reference sequence). CDR3 sequence: CASSFGRAGGYTF. The CDR3 DNA reads TGTGCCAGCAGTTTTGGCAGGGCCGGTGGCTACACCTTC.

The chain has TRBV10-2 and TRBJ2-7, with 10 nucleotides matching TRBD2. Losses at the gene ends were 3 bases for V and 2 bases for J; bases not matched to a gene: 4. Germline values: CDR1 WSHSY, CDR2 SAAADI. The CDR3 runs to 15 residues. The CDR3 coding sequence is TGCGCCAGCAGTGACGTTAGCGGGGGGACCTACGAGCAGTACTTC. Protein: CASSDVSGGTYEQYF.

The chain carries TRBV7-3 and TRBJ1-1, with D perhaps matching TRBD1 (5 bases). V was shortened by 1 base and J by 0 bases, with 9 bases between the two germline ends. Per the germline V gene, CDR1 is SGHTA and CDR2 is FQGTGA. This CDR3 region has 15 residues. CDR3 nucleotides: TGTGCCAGCAGCTTAAGTGACAGAATGAACACTGAAGCTTTCTTT. It translates to CASSLSDRMNTEAFF.

This chain's CDR3 is CASSIEAALEQFF. The CDR3 DNA reads TGTGCCAGTAGTATAGAAGCTGCCCTGGAGCAGTTCTTC. The V call is TRBV19, the J call TRBJ2-1; D gene uncertain. This CDR3 has 13 residues. The V gene's germline CDR1 is LNHDA and CDR2 SQIVND (reference sequence). Trimming shortened V by 0 bases and J by 10 bases, and 10 bases separated the two germline ends.

This sequence joins TRBV6-5 and TRBJ1-2; D possibly corresponds to TRBD1 (6 bases). There are 13 residues in the CDR3. In germline, CDR1 is MNHEY, CDR2 SVGAGI. V lost 4 bases, J lost 5 bases, and 11 bases lay in between. CDR3 bases: TGTGCCAGCAGTTCTGTACAGGGTTATGGCTACACCTTC. This codes for CASSSVQGYGYTF.

The V call is TRBV27, the J call TRBJ1-1; TRBD1 matches at 8 bases. Germline V gene lookup returns CDR1 MNHEY and CDR2 SMNVEV (reference sequence). The CDR3 totals 14 residues. After removal of 4 bases from V and 4 bases from J, the junction contained 5 bases not matched to a gene. The CDR3 nucleotides are TGTGCCAGCAGTTGGGCAGGGGGCTTCACTGAAGCTTTCTTT. This sequence encodes CASSWAGGFTEAFF.

The V and J genes are TRBV6-5 and TRBJ2-1; the match to TRBD2 covers 9 bases. This CDR3 comprises 16 residues. Germline CDR1 MNHEY, CDR2 SVGAGI. The V and J ends lost 0 bases and 4 bases, in that order; junction bases with no gene match: 4. The CDR3 is CASSYSPSGAYNEQFF. DNA of the CDR3: TGTGCCAGCAGTTACTCGCCTAGCGGGGCTTACAATGAGCAGTTCTTC.

V and J are TRBV30 and TRBJ2-7; 8 bases agree with TRBD1. The CDR3 has 13 amino acids. Germline assignment: CDR1 GTSNPN and CDR2 SVGIG (reference sequence). V lost 2 bases to trimming and J lost 3 bases; unmatched junction nucleotides: 3. The DNA of the CDR3 is TGTGCCTGGAGTCCCGGACAGGGCTACGAGCAGTACTTC. Translated: CAWSPGQGYEQYF.

The chain joins TRBV6-1 to TRBJ1-1; TRBD1 matches at 8 bases. Germline CDR1 MNHNS, CDR2 SASEGT. Germline trimming cut 0 bases from V and 4 bases from J; bases unmatched to any gene: 4. The CDR3 runs 15 residues. Here the CDR3 reads CASSEAEDRGTEAFF. CDR3 bases: TGTGCCAGCAGTGAAGCAGAAGACAGGGGCACTGAAGCTTTCTTT.

This clone has just one count. This chain links TRBV4-3 with TRBJ2-7; a weak D match, TRBD1 (6 bases). Germline V CDR1 and CDR2: LGHNA, YSLEER. V shed 1 base and J shed 2 bases, with 15 bases lying between them. The CDR3 covers 16 residues. The CDR3 DNA follows: TGCGCCAGCAGCCAAGCGAGGGGGATACGCCCCTACGAGCAGTACTTC. Protein product: CASSQARGIRPYEQYF.

This chain uses TRBV6-1 with TRBJ1-6, with a tentative D call TRBD1 (6 bases). From germline, CDR1 is MNHNS and CDR2 SASEGT. The V and J ends lost 2 bases and 7 bases respectively, with 12 bases between them. The length of the CDR3 is 15 residues. The CDR3 sequence is CASSERGGPNSPLHF. CDR3 in DNA: TGTGCCAGCAGTGAAAGGGGGGGACCGAATTCACCCCTCCACTTT.

The V call is TRBV6-5, the J call TRBJ2-2, with 7 bases fitting TRBD1. The CDR3 runs to 13 residues. Germline lookup yields CDR1 MNHEY and CDR2 SVGAGI. V lost 5 bases and J lost 4; bases outside the gene matches: 1. Here the CDR3 reads CASSTGVTGELFF. Written as DNA, the CDR3 is TGTGCCAGCAGTACAGGGGTCACCGGGGAGCTGTTTTTT.

The genes are TRBV7-9 and TRBJ2-1; D possibly corresponds to TRBD1 (6 bases). Trimming shortened V by 5 bases and J by 6 bases, and 17 bases separated the two germline ends. The CDR3 consists of 15 residues. CDR1 and CDR2 from the germline V gene are SEHNR and FQNEAQ (reference sequence). CDR3 DNA: TGTGCCAGCAGCCCAGGGGTTGCGATAGTCAATGAGCAGTTCTTC. Residues: CASSPGVAIVNEQFF.

The chain carries TRBV19 and TRBJ1-1; D may be TRBD1 (6 bases). This CDR3 is built from 12 residues. Trimming shortened V by 5 bases and J by 8 bases, and 12 bases separated the two germline ends. CDR1 and CDR2 from the germline V gene are LNHDA and SQIVND (reference sequence). The CDR3 protein is CASSWGLLEAFF. For the CDR3, the DNA is TGTGCCAGTAGTTGGGGGCTTCTAGAAGCTTTCTTT.

Regarding this clone: The sample holds other DNA sequences that translate to the same CDR3. V usage is TRBV5-6 and J usage is TRBJ2-5; D possibly corresponds to TRBD2 (6 bases). The germline V and J ends were trimmed by 0 bases and 5 bases, with 8 bases remaining between them. Looked up from germline, CDR1 is SGHDT and CDR2 is YYEEEE. This CDR3 comprises 13 residues. In DNA form, the CDR3 reads TGTGCCAGCAGCTTGGGGGGGGAGGAGACCCAGTACTTC. Translated: CASSLGGEETQYF.

V and J are TRBV5-1 and TRBJ2-3; D is undetermined. This CDR3 region has 13 residues. Per germline, CDR1 SGHRS and CDR2 YFSETQ. The V end was cut by 4 bases, the J end by 1 base, with 7 bases between. CDR3 sequence reads: CASSPSGTDTQYF. CDR3 nucleotides: TGCGCCAGCAGCCCGTCGGGCACAGATACGCAGTATTTT. The complete variable domain, with remaining parts taken from reference TRBV5-1 and TRBJ2-3, reads KAGVTQTPRYLIKTRGQQVTLSCSPISGHRSVSWYQQTPGQGLQFLFEYFSETQRNKGNFPGRFSGRQFSNSRSEMNVSTLELGDSALYLCASSPSGTDTQYFGPGTRLTVL.

The chain recombines TRBV4-3 with TRBJ2-7, with 10 bases matching TRBD2. After removal of 0 bases from V and 3 bases from J, the junction contained 5 bases not matched to a gene. Germline loops: CDR1 LGHNA, CDR2 YSLEER. This CDR3 spans 16 amino acids. Written as DNA, the CDR3 is TGCGCCAGCAGCCAAGATTATAGCGGGGGGCGCTACGAGCAGTACTTC. This translates into CASSQDYSGGRYEQYF.